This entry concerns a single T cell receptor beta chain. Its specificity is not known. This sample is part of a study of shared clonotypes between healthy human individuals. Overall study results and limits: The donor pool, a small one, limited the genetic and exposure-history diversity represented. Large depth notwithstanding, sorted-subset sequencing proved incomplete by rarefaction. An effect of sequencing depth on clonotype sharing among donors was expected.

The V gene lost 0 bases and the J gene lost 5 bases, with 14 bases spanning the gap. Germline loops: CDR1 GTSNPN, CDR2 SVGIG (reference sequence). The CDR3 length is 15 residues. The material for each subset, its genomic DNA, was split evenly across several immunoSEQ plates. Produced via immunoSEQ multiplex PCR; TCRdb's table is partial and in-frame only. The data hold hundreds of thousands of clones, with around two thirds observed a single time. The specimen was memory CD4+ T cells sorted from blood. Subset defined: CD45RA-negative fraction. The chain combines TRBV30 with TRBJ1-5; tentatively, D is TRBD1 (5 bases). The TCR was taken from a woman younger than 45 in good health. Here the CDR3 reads CAWSVSGSGYQPQHF. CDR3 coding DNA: TGTGCCTGGAGTGTCTCAGGGAGCGGGTATCAGCCCCAGCATTTT.